This T cell receptor (beta chain) was captured by sequencing in a study of a mutant IDH1 vaccine in newly diagnosed glioma. A remark on this clone: Its specificity is unknown.

Time point given: week 11, during vaccination. One vaccine dose held 300 ug of mutant IDH1 20-mer peptide and came with topical imiquimod. The germline V gene has CDR1 MNHEY and CDR2 SMNVEV (reference sequence). The CDR3 is 15 residues long. The V and J ends lost 2 bases and 3 bases, in that order; junction bases with no gene match: 3. Produced via immunoSEQ multiplex PCR; TCRdb's table is partial and in-frame only. The table shows tens of thousands of clones, with roughly 90% occurring only once. The starting material was PBMCs, obtained from a glioma patient whose treatment included an IDH1 peptide vaccine. The chain couples TRBV27 to TRBJ2-3; 9 nucleotides agree with TRBD2. The TCR originated in a man younger than 35 with glioma. CDR3 sequence reads: CASSLAGGRTDTQYF. The CDR3 DNA reads TGTGCCAGCAGTTTAGCGGGAGGGCGTACAGATACGCAGTATTTT.